These 5 T cell receptor beta chains were sequenced from one sample in a study of CD8 T cells in ankylosing spondylitis. General observations from the study: A TCR beta motif of eight highly homologous variants appeared characteristic of ankylosing spondylitis blood.

TCRdb itself ran the 5' RACE reads through MiXCR, one entry per CDR3 protein. Among 750,000 to 850,000 distinct CDR3 sequences, roughly 12% were seen once, and the ten largest hold approximately 0.5%. These receptors are not linked to any known antigen. The sequencing input was blood, either unsorted or a sorted T cell fraction (not recorded which). These receptors came from a male donor with ankylosing spondylitis.

This clonotype was seen a handful of times. This rearrangement joins TRBV11-2 to TRBJ1-1, with 7 bases fitting TRBD1. The CDR3 consists of 14 residues. Trimming took 2 bases from V and 4 from J; bases not matched to a gene: 4. Germline V gene data show CDR1 as SGHAT and CDR2 as FQNNGV. The CDR3 protein is CASSLRQGTTEAFF. CDR3 nucleotides: TGTGCCAGCAGCTTAAGACAGGGTACCACTGAAGCTTTCTTT. Based on the CDR3 plus reference TRBV11-2 and TRBJ1-1, the full variable domain is EAGVAQSPRYKIIEKRQSVAFWCNPISGHATLYWYQQILGQGPKLLIQFQNNGVVDDSQLPKDRFSAERLKGVDSTLKIQPAKLEDSAVYLCASSLRQGTTEAFFGQGTRLTVV.

For this clonotype: This is likely a read error, given that the CDR3 carries no conserved phenylalanine or tryptophan at its end. The V call is TRBV29-1, the J call TRBJ1-1; D not certain. There are 14 residues in the CDR3. CDR1 and CDR2 (germline): SQVTM, ANQGSEA. CDR3 sequence (DNA): TGCAGTACCAATCCTGGAGCGGTTGAAACTGAAGCTTTCCTT. Protein product: CSTNPGAVETEAFL.

This clonotype has just a few counts. This chain joins TRBV20-1 and TRBJ1-6; 7 nucleotides agree with TRBD1. The CDR3 is 13 amino acids. The V and J ends lost 5 bases and 10 bases, in that order; junction bases with no gene match: 8. CDR1 and CDR2 from the germline V gene are DFQATT and SNEGSKA (reference sequence). CDR3 amino acids: CSASRQGRSPLHF. The CDR3 nucleotides read TGCAGTGCTTCGAGACAGGGACGCTCACCCCTCCACTTT.

V and J are TRBV7-9 and TRBJ2-2, with D unclear. This CDR3 has 14 amino acids. Germline values: CDR1 SEHNR, CDR2 FQNEAQ (reference sequence). V lost 2 bases and J 6 bases, leaving 10 bases between the germline ends. CDR3 nucleotide sequence: TGTGCCAGCAGCTTAAAAATAGTTCCCGGGGAGCTGTTTTTT. It codes for CASSLKIVPGELFF.

The chain carries TRBV27 and TRBJ2-1; 8 nucleotides line up with TRBD2. CDR3 size: 15 residues. Germline trimming cut 5 bases from V and 3 bases from J; bases unmatched to any gene: 6. The germline V gene has CDR1 MNHEY and CDR2 SMNVEV (reference sequence). The CDR3 region is CASSIRGGFYNEQFF. The CDR3 DNA is TGTGCCAGCAGTATCCGGGGGGGTTTCTACAATGAGCAGTTCTTC.